The 26 T cell receptor beta chains in this list originate from one sample, sequenced in a study of post-analysis software for immune sequencing data. Findings and caveats of the study: A few TRBV segments, TRBV5-6, TRBV5-1 and TRBV20-1 among them, were found more frequent in patients than controls.

The TCR beta cDNA libraries contained unique molecular identifiers. TCRdb called the PCR reads again in MiXCR, with one record for every CDR3 protein. The table lists fewer than 900,000 distinct CDR3 sequences, 46% of them singletons. No antigens are known for them. What was sequenced was blood. All receptors derive from a girl between 5 and 17 years old with multiple sclerosis.

The rearrangement joins TRBV6-5 to TRBJ2-5; TRBD2 aligns across 9 bases. This CDR3 spans 15 amino acids. Germline CDR1 reads MNHEY; CDR2 reads SVGAGI. V dropped 5 bases and J dropped 5; count of bases not matched to a gene: 9. The CDR3 is CASSRKTSGRETQYF. The CDR3 coding sequence is TGTGCCAGCAGTCGAAAAACTAGCGGGCGGGAGACCCAGTACTTC.

The chain carries TRBV7-2 and TRBJ1-2; D is undetermined. The CDR3 spans 15 residues. The V end lost 1 base, the J end lost 5 bases, and 14 bases lay between the germline ends. Germline V gene sequence: CDR1 SGHTA, CDR2 FQGNSA. The CDR3 loop reads CASSLVSRQEYGYTF. In DNA form, the CDR3 reads TGTGCCAGCAGCTTAGTTTCCAGGCAGGAGTATGGCTACACCTTC.

This sequence joins TRBV7-3 and TRBJ2-3; perhaps D is TRBD1 or TRBD2 (5 bases each). The germline gives CDR1 SGHTA, CDR2 FQGTGA. This CDR3 is built from 14 residues. The germline V and J ends were trimmed by 6 bases and 2 bases, with 12 bases remaining between them. CDR3: CASSSGTHTDTQYF. The CDR3 nucleotides are TGTGCCAGCAGTTCGGGGACCCACACAGATACGCAGTATTTT. Full variable domain (missing parts from reference TRBV7-3 and TRBJ2-3): GAGVSQTPSNKVTEKGKYVELRCDPISGHTALYWYRQSLGQGPEFLIYFQGTGAADDSGLPNDRFFAVRPEGSVSTLKIQRTERGDSAVYLCASSSGTHTDTQYFGPGTRLTVL.

V gene TRBV10-3 combines with J gene TRBJ2-4, with D perhaps assigned TRBD1 or TRBD2 (6 bases each). V was clipped by 0 bases and J by 2 bases, with 11 bases between them. Germline V gene sequence: CDR1 ENHRY, CDR2 SYGVKD. The CDR3 is 16 residues long. In nucleotides, the CDR3 is TGTGCCATCAGTGAGTCACAGGGAGGTCCCAAAAACATTCAGTACTTC. This sequence encodes CAISESQGGPKNIQYF.

This chain links TRBV6-4 with TRBJ2-3; tentative D call: TRBD2 (6 bases). This CDR3 spans 15 amino acids. Trimming stripped 6 bases from V and 2 bases from J, with 15 bases between. Germline loops: CDR1 MRHNA, CDR2 SNTAGT. The CDR3 here is CASSPSGPPTDTQYF. The CDR3 DNA follows: TGTGCCAGCAGCCCCAGCGGGCCACCCACAGATACGCAGTATTTT.

The J gene is TRBJ2-1, the V gene TRBV15, with D possibly matching TRBD2 (7 bases). V was shortened by 0 bases and J by 4 bases, with 13 bases between the two germline ends. The CDR3 totals 16 residues. Per germline, CDR1 LNHNV and CDR2 YYDKDF (reference sequence). CDR3 region: CATSREGGGGYNEQFF. CDR3 nucleotides: TGTGCCACCAGCAGAGAGGGGGGAGGGGGTTACAATGAGCAGTTCTTC.

The table lists this clonotype with a few counts. The V call is TRBV6-5, the J call TRBJ1-5; D is ambiguous. V lost 5 bases and J lost 0, with 5 bases in between. Germline V gives CDR1 MNHEY, CDR2 SVGAGI. This CDR3 region has 13 residues. CDR3 region: CASSRYSNQPQHF. The CDR3, as DNA: TGTGCCAGCAGTCGGTATAGCAATCAGCCCCAGCATTTT.

The chain joins TRBV6-6 to TRBJ1-6; D not resolved. Per germline, CDR1 MNHNY and CDR2 SVGAGI (reference sequence). V shed 0 bases and J shed 7 bases, with 7 bases lying between them. CDR3 size: 14 residues. This CDR3 reads CASSYSGWNSPLHF. In DNA form, the CDR3 reads TGTGCCAGCAGTTACTCGGGGTGGAATTCACCCCTCCACTTT.

The chain is built from TRBV12-3 or TRBV12-4 and TRBJ2-1, with D unresolved. The V and J ends lost 8 bases and 7 bases respectively, with 6 bases between them. The CDR3 is 10 residues long. The CDR3 nucleotides are TGTGCCAGCGGCCGGAATGAGCAGTTCTTC. Translation gives CASGRNEQFF.

In its sample, this clonotype was seen a few times. The chain has TRBV24-1 and TRBJ2-6; no clear D gene. Germline assignment: CDR1 KGHDR and CDR2 SFDVKD. The CDR3 is 15 amino acids. Deletions cut 5 bases from V and 4 bases from J, with 11 bases between. The CDR3, as DNA: TGTGCCACCAGTGGGGTTGGTTCAGGGGCCAACGTCCTGACTTTC. Encoded protein: CATSGVGSGANVLTF.

For the CDR3, the DNA is TGTGCCAGCAGTTACCAGGGACTTTCAGATACGCAGTATTTT. It translates to CASSYQGLSDTQYF. The V gene is TRBV6-5, the J gene TRBJ2-3; the D gene is possibly TRBD2 (6 bases). The CDR3 contains 14 residues. The germline V and J ends were trimmed by 2 bases and 4 bases, with 10 bases remaining between them. CDR1 and CDR2 (germline): MNHEY, SVGAGI.

The V gene is TRBV29-1, the J gene TRBJ2-7; TRBD1 aligns across 9 bases. Per germline, CDR1 SQVTM and CDR2 ANQGSEA. V was clipped by 3 bases and J by 0 bases; unmatched bases: 6. The CDR3 runs 15 residues. In DNA, the CDR3 is TGCAGCGTTGATAAGGGACAGGGATACTCCTACGAGCAGTACTTC. Its protein is CSVDKGQGYSYEQYF.

Only a few counts were recorded for this clonotype. This sequence joins TRBV10-3 and TRBJ2-3; TRBD2 agrees at 11 bases. Germline V gene sequence: CDR1 ENHRY, CDR2 SYGVKD. V shed 6 bases and J 2 bases; nucleotides not matched to a gene: 4. This CDR3 region has 15 residues. The CDR3 region has the DNA TGTGCCATCAGCATACTAGCGGGAGCCACAGATACGCAGTATTTT. Amino acids: CAISILAGATDTQYF.

J is TRBJ2-3 and V is TRBV7-2; D is unresolved. The V gene lost 3 bases and the J gene lost 2 bases, with 12 bases spanning the gap. The germline V gene has CDR1 SGHTA and CDR2 FQGNSA. The CDR3 is 15 residues long. The CDR3 loop reads CASSFRWSLTDTQYF. Written as DNA, the CDR3 is TGTGCCAGCAGCTTTAGATGGTCGCTCACAGATACGCAGTATTTT.

The rearrangement uses TRBV7-2 and TRBJ2-1, with TRBD2 matching 12 bases. The CDR3 is 17 residues long. The ends lost 0 bases at V and 8 bases at J; junction bases unmatched: 8. The germline gives CDR1 SGHTA, CDR2 FQGNSA. Here the CDR3 DNA reads TGTGCCAGCAGCTTAGCGCGCCTAGCGGGAGGGGGAGATGAGCAGTTCTTC. Protein: CASSLARLAGGGDEQFF.

The CDR3 DNA follows: TGTGCCAGCAGGCCCCCCAACAGGGGGATCTACAATGAGCAGTTCTTC. This gives the protein CASRPPNRGIYNEQFF. The chain joins TRBV28 to TRBJ2-1; 8 bases are a match to TRBD1. This CDR3 spans 16 amino acids. V lost 6 bases to trimming and J lost 3 bases; unmatched junction nucleotides: 10. Germline V CDR1 and CDR2: MDHEN, SYDVKM.

The V gene is TRBV5-1, the J gene TRBJ2-5; D gene unclear. Germline V CDR1 and CDR2: SGHRS, YFSETQ. Trimming left V 2 bases short and J 4 bases short, with 9 bases between. The CDR3 has 13 amino acids. The CDR3 sequence is CASSLYWGETQYF. CDR3 nucleotide sequence: TGCGCCAGCAGCTTATATTGGGGAGAGACCCAGTACTTC.

The chain carries TRBV29-1 and TRBJ1-1; D is perhaps TRBD1 (6 bases). Trimming took 7 bases from V and 4 from J, leaving 16 bases between them. The CDR3 consists of 13 residues. Looked up from germline, CDR1 is SQVTM and CDR2 is ANQGSEA. The chain's CDR3 is CSGIRGESTEAFF. In nucleotides, the CDR3 is TGCAGCGGTATCAGGGGTGAGAGCACTGAAGCTTTCTTT.

The chain is built from TRBV10-3 and TRBJ2-7, with 9 bases fitting TRBD1. V lost 6 bases to trimming and J lost 7 bases; unmatched junction nucleotides: 7. CDR3 size: 13 residues. Germline lookup yields CDR1 ENHRY and CDR2 SYGVKD. DNA of the CDR3: TGTGCCATCAGGGGGACAGGGAACAATGAGCAGTACTTC. This sequence encodes CAIRGTGNNEQYF.

V is TRBV2 and J is TRBJ2-5; D not certain. Germline CDR1 reads SNHLY; CDR2 reads FYNNEI. The CDR3 is 11 residues long. The ends were cut back, 4 bases at V and 5 bases at J, with 5 bases in the middle. The CDR3 loop reads CASSALETQYF. CDR3 bases: TGTGCCAGCAGTGCTTTGGAGACCCAGTACTTC. Full variable domain (rest looked up from reference TRBV2 and TRBJ2-5): EPEVTQTPSHQVTQMGQEVILRCVPISNHLYFYWYRQILGQKVEFLVSFYNNEISEKSEIFDDQFSVERPDGSNFTLKIRSTKLEDSAMYFCASSALETQYFGPGTRLLVL.

This clonotype showed up many times. CDR3 in DNA: TGTGCCAGCAGCCGGGACGGCGGCTACGAGCAGTACTTC. It codes for CASSRDGGYEQYF. V gene TRBV13 combines with J gene TRBJ2-7; D may match TRBD1 or TRBD2 (5 bases each). CDR3 size: 13 residues. CDR1 and CDR2 (germline): PRHDT, FYEKMQ (reference sequence). Trimming left V 5 bases short and J 3 bases short, with 11 bases between. Together with reference TRBV13 and TRBJ2-7, the CDR3 gives the full variable domain: AAGVIQSPRHLIKEKRETATLKCYPIPRHDTVYWYQQGPGQDPQFLISFYEKMQSDKGSIPDRFSAQQFSDYHSELNMSSLELGDSALYFCASSRDGGYEQYFGPGTRLTVT.

V and J are TRBV20-1 and TRBJ2-7; 8 nucleotides line up with TRBD1. CDR1 DFQATT and CDR2 SNEGSKA come from the germline V gene (reference sequence). This CDR3 comprises 15 residues. The V gene end was trimmed by 0 bases and the J gene end by 3 bases; junction bases not matched to a gene: 7. The CDR3 loop is CSARDRGQGGYEQYF. The DNA for the CDR3 is TGCAGTGCTAGAGACCGCGGACAGGGTGGCTACGAGCAGTACTTC.

The chain employs TRBV20-1 and TRBJ2-1, with TRBD2 identical over 9 bases. CDR1 is DFQATT, CDR2 SNEGSKA, per germline (reference sequence). J gave up 4 bases and V 6 bases, and 10 bases lay outside the gene matches. The CDR3 totals 15 residues. The CDR3 loop reads CSALTASGAYNEQFF. The CDR3 DNA reads TGCAGTGCCTTGACGGCTAGCGGGGCTTACAATGAGCAGTTCTTC.

This sequence joins TRBV20-1 and TRBJ2-5, with TRBD1 matching 7 bases. The CDR3 is 17 amino acids. CDR1 DFQATT and CDR2 SNEGSKA come from the germline V gene (reference sequence). Trimming took 0 bases from V and 2 from J; bases not matched to a gene: 12. The CDR3 is CSARETGPFSGQETQYF. The CDR3 DNA reads TGCAGTGCTAGAGAGACAGGGCCCTTTTCCGGTCAAGAGACCCAGTACTTC.

CDR3 nucleotides: TGTGCCAGCAGCCCCCTTGGTGGTAGCGGGACAGGAAGTACAGATACGCAGTATTTT. Its protein product is CASSPLGGSGTGSTDTQYF. The chain joins TRBV7-2 to TRBJ2-3; either TRBD1 or TRBD2 may fit D (8 bases each). Germline V gene sequence: CDR1 SGHTA, CDR2 FQGNSA. The CDR3 covers 19 residues. V shed 5 bases and J shed 3 bases, with 27 bases lying between them.

The J gene is TRBJ1-4, the V gene TRBV27; possible D gene TRBD1, 5 bases. Trimming stripped 5 bases from V and 0 bases from J, with 13 bases between. This CDR3 is built from 16 residues. Germline loops: CDR1 MNHEY, CDR2 SMNVEV (reference sequence). The CDR3 sequence: CASSTTATATNEKLFF. Written as DNA, the CDR3 is TGTGCCAGCAGTACGACAGCGACTGCAACTAATGAAAAACTGTTTTTT.